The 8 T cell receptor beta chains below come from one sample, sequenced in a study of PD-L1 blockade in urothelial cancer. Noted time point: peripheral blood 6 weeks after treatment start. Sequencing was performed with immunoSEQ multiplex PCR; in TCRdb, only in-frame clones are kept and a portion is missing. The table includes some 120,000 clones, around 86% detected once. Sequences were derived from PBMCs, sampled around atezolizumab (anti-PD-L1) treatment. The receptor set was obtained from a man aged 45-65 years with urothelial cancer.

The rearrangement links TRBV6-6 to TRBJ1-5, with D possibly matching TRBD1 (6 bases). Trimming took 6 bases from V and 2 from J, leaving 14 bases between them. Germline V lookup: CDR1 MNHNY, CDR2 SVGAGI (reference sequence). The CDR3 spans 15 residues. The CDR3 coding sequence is TGTGCCAGCAGGCCCGCGAAGGGGGGCAATCAGCCCCAGCATTTT. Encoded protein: CASRPAKGGNQPQHF.

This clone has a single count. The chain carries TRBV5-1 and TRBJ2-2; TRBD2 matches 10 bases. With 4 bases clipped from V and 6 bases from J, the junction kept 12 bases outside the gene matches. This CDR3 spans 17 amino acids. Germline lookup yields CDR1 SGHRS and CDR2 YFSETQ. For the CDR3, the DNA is TGCGCCAGCAGCAAACAACTAGCGGGAAGGGGCCCCGGGGAGCTGTTTTTT. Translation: CASSKQLAGRGPGELFF.

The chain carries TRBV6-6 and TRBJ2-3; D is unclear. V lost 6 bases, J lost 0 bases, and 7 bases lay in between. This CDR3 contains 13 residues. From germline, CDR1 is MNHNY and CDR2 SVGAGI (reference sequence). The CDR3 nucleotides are TGTGCCAGCAGCCGCGGCAGCACAGATACGCAGTATTTT. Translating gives CASSRGSTDTQYF.

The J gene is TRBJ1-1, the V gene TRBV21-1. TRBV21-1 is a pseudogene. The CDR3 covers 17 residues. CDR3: CASSNMRVLIGNTEAFF. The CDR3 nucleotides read TGTGCCAGCAGCAATATGAGGGTATTGATAGGGAACACTGAAGCTTTCTTT.

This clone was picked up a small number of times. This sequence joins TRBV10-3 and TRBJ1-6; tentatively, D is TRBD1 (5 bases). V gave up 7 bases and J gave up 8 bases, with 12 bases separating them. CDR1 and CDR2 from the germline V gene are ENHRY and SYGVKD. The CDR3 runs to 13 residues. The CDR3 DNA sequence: TGTGCCATCAAACAGGTCTCCGATTCACCCCTCCACTTT. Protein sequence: CAIKQVSDSPLHF.

The CDR3 DNA is TGTGCCAGCAGCCTAGATGCAGGGGACCTAGGTGAAAAACTGTTTTTT. As protein: CASSLDAGDLGEKLFF. The chain has TRBV28 and TRBJ1-4; possible D gene TRBD1, 6 bases. The ends were cut back, 6 bases at V and 7 bases at J, with 21 bases in the middle. CDR1 MDHEN and CDR2 SYDVKM come from the germline V gene. The CDR3 extends over 16 amino acids.

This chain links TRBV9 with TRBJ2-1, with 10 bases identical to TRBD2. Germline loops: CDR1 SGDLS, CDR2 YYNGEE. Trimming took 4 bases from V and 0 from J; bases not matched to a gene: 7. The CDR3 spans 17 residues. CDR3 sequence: CASSPRTSGDSYNEQFF. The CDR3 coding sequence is TGTGCCAGCAGCCCCCGGACTAGCGGAGACTCCTACAATGAGCAGTTCTTC.

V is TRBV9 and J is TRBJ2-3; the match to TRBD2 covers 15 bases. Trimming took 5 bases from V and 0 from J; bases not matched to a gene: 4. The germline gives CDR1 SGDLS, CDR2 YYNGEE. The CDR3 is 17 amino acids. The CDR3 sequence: CASSSGLAGGSTDTQYF. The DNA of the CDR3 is TGTGCCAGCAGTTCCGGACTAGCGGGAGGGAGCACAGATACGCAGTATTTT.